The rows below give T cell receptor beta chains drawn from one sample of a study of beta chain features in type 1 diabetes. Measured with immunoSEQ multiplex PCR; TCRdb has only the in-frame clones, and not every one. The sample carries some 240,000 clones, 15% to 20% recorded once. The specimen sequenced was naive CD4+ T cells from blood. These receptors came from a man aged 25 to 40 with type 1 diabetes. The CDR3 runs from the conserved cysteine through the conserved F or W. Fields, in order: clone size, J gene, CDR3 length, V gene, D gene, CDR3 protein, CDR3 DNA. D genes are given only for firm matches. Size tells how often a clone was seen (once, few, many) or the class of an expanded clone, and some rows leave it out.

-,TRBJ2-3,15,TRBV7-2,TRBD2,CASSLDPAGADTQYF,TGTGCCAGCAGCTTAGACCCAGCGGGAGCTGATACGCAGTATTTT
few,TRBJ1-2,10,TRBV20-1,-,CSAGGWVDTF,TGCAGTGCTGGGGGATGGGTAGACACCTTC
-,TRBJ2-3,17,TRBV30,TRBD2,CAWSVLELARSTDTQYF,TGTGCCTGGAGTGTACTTGAACTAGCGAGGAGCACAGATACGCAGTATTTT
few,TRBJ2-1,14,TRBV5-1,-,CASSLITINNEQFF,TGCGCCAGCAGCTTGATTACCATAAACAATGAGCAGTTCTTC
-,TRBJ2-1,14,TRBV6-1,TRBD2,CASSVSSGYNEQFF,TGTGCCAGCAGTGTATCTAGCGGGTACAATGAGCAGTTCTTC
few,TRBJ2-1,11,TRBV20-1,-,CSASNDIRQFF,TGCAGTGCCAGTAACGACATTCGGCAGTTCTTC
-,TRBJ2-1,15,TRBV29-1,-,CSVHPSGGTYNEQFF,TGCAGCGTTCACCCCTCTGGCGGAACCTACAATGAGCAGTTCTTC
-,TRBJ2-7,14,TRBV13,-,CASSPDRLSYEQYF,TGTGCCAGCAGCCCAGACAGGCTCTCCTACGAGCAGTACTTC
-,TRBJ2-5,14,TRBV7-2,-,CASSLGDHGETQYF,TGTGCCAGCAGCCTCGGGGATCACGGGGAGACCCAGTACTTC
few,TRBJ1-5,14,TRBV7-9,TRBD1,CASSWGQNNQPQHF,TGTGCCAGCAGCTGGGGACAGAACAATCAGCCCCAGCATTTT
few,TRBJ2-5,15,TRBV28,TRBD1,CASSTRDRGQVTQYF,TGTGCCAGCAGTACCCGGGACAGGGGGCAAGTGACCCAGTACTTC
-,TRBJ2-5,14,TRBV30,-,CALTGGGSWFAQYF,TGTGCCCTGACCGGGGGTGGGTCATGGTTCGCCCAGTACTTC
few,TRBJ2-6,16,TRBV30,-,CAWSNSISSGANVLTF,TGTGCCTGGAGTAATTCTATTTCGTCTGGGGCCAACGTCCTGACTTTC
few,TRBJ2-5,13,TRBV29-1,TRBD1,CSVEDRGRETQYF,TGCAGCGTTGAAGACAGGGGGCGAGAGACCCAGTACTTC
-,TRBJ2-5,14,TRBV9,TRBD2,CASSVGLAGETQYF,TGTGCCAGCAGCGTGGGACTAGCGGGAGAGACCCAGTACTTC
-,TRBJ2-5,15,TRBV27,-,CASSLFGRYQETQYF,TGTGCCAGCAGTTTATTCGGACGGTACCAAGAGACCCAGTACTTC
-,TRBJ2-5,13,TRBV13,-,CASSLGLGTTQYF,TGTGCCAGCAGCTTAGGCCTGGGGACGACCCAGTACTTC
few,TRBJ2-5,14,TRBV9,TRBD1,CASSLTGGQETQYF,TGTGCCAGCAGCCTGACAGGGGGCCAAGAGACCCAGTACTTC
-,TRBJ2-5,14,TRBV2,-,CASRVQQGRETQYF,TGTGCCAGCAGAGTCCAACAGGGAAGAGAGACCCAGTACTTC
few,TRBJ1-1,13,TRBV29-1,-,CSVESQSNTEAFF,TGCAGCGTTGAGTCGCAATCGAACACTGAAGCTTTCTTT
few,TRBJ2-2,15,TRBV4-2,-,CASSGTWGDTGELFF,TGTGCCAGCAGCGGCACCTGGGGGGACACCGGGGAGCTGTTTTTT
-,TRBJ2-5,13,TRBV30,-,CAWSVFVQETQYF,TGTGCCTGGAGTGTTTTTGTACAAGAGACCCAGTACTTC
few,TRBJ2-1,15,TRBV4-3,-,CASSQESDYANEQFF,TGCGCCAGCAGCCAAGAATCGGACTACGCCAATGAGCAGTTCTTC
-,TRBJ2-1,13,TRBV14,-,CASSQDRYDEQFF,TGTGCCAGCAGCCAAGACCGCTACGATGAGCAGTTCTTC
few,TRBJ2-7,14,TRBV19,-,CASSIQEDSYEQYF,TGTGCCAGTAGTATACAGGAGGATTCCTACGAGCAGTACTTC
-,TRBJ2-7,18,TRBV4-1,TRBD2,CASSQDRSASGPRGEQYF,TGCGCCAGCAGCCAAGATAGGTCAGCTAGCGGCCCTCGGGGCGAGCAGTACTTC
-,TRBJ1-1,13,TRBV29-1,-,CSVEGKMNTEAFF,TGCAGCGTTGAAGGGAAAATGAACACTGAAGCTTTCTTT
few,TRBJ2-3,14,TRBV28,-,CASSPISALEAQYF,TGTGCCAGCAGTCCTATATCTGCCCTGGAAGCGCAGTATTTT
-,TRBJ1-5,13,TRBV19,TRBD1,CASQGAANQPQHF,TGTGCCAGTCAGGGGGCTGCTAATCAGCCCCAGCATTTT
few,TRBJ2-5,14,TRBV29-1,TRBD1,CSVRDSHSGETQYF,TGCAGCGTTCGGGACAGCCATTCAGGTGAAACCCAGTACTTC
-,TRBJ1-2,13,TRBV7-9,-,CASSFYSNYGYTF,TGTGCCAGCAGCTTCTATTCTAACTATGGCTACACCTTC
-,TRBJ2-1,14,TRBV6-1,-,CASTVGLANNEQFF,TGTGCCAGCACCGTGGGCCTAGCGAACAATGAGCAGTTCTTC
-,TRBJ2-7,14,TRBV28,-,CASSTSTGIDEQYF,-
-,TRBJ2-5,15,TRBV29-1,-,CSVEAFGGNVETQYF,TGCAGCGTTGAGGCGTTTGGGGGGAACGTGGAGACCCAGTACTTC
-,TRBJ1-1,13,TRBV25-1,-,CASSDEWQGAAFF,TGTGCCAGCAGTGATGAATGGCAGGGTGCAGCTTTCTTT
-,TRBJ2-1,11,TRBV9,-,CASSGQGEQFF,TGTGCCAGCAGCGGCCAGGGTGAGCAGTTCTTC
-,TRBJ2-7,13,TRBV2,-,CASQDRTLYEQYF,TGTGCCAGTCAAGACAGGACCCTCTACGAGCAGTACTTC
few,TRBJ2-5,13,TRBV29-1,-,CSVEKGLQETQYF,TGCAGCGTTGAAAAGGGACTCCAAGAGACCCAGTACTTC
-,TRBJ1-5,12,TRBV28,-,CASSLAGQPQHF,TGTGCCAGCAGCTTGGCAGGTCAGCCCCAGCATTTT
few,TRBJ2-1,17,TRBV15,TRBD2,CATSRPTAGPSYNEQFF,TGTGCCACCAGCAGACCAACAGCGGGGCCCTCCTACAATGAGCAGTTCTTC
-,TRBJ2-1,14,TRBV29-1,-,CSVGVVAAYNEQFF,TGCAGCGTGGGGGTGGTAGCGGCATACAATGAGCAGTTCTTC
-,TRBJ2-5,18,TRBV4-1,-,CASSQDGLVGSGVETQYF,TGCGCCAGCAGCCAAGATGGACTAGTTGGTTCAGGGGTGGAGACCCAGTACTTC
few,TRBJ2-1,12,TRBV29-1,-,CSVGAEYNEQFF,TGCAGCGTTGGGGCAGAATACAATGAGCAGTTCTTC
few,TRBJ2-7,15,TRBV4-1,-,CASSQQQGLSYEQYF,TGCGCCAGCAGCCAACAACAGGGACTATCCTACGAGCAGTACTTC